These 5 T cell receptor beta chains originate from one sample sequenced in a study of blood T cell repertoires in COVID-19. Assay: immunoSEQ multiplex PCR; the TCRdb copy retains only in-frame clones and omits some. Counted here are some 30,000 clones, roughly nine tenths occurring once; the ten biggest clones make up 25% to 35%. Sequenced sample: peripheral blood. All receptors derive from a man aged 80 or over with acute or convalescent COVID-19.

The chain has TRBV18 and TRBJ2-5, with 11 bases fitting TRBD1. The germline CDR1 and CDR2 sequences are KGHSH and LQKENI. V was clipped by 6 bases and J by 5 bases; unmatched bases: 5. The CDR3 sequence is 14 residues long. In DNA, the CDR3 is TGTGCCAGCTCGCCGGACAGGGGGCTGGAGACCCAGTACTTC. Its protein is CASSPDRGLETQYF.

The rearrangement links TRBV11-3 to TRBJ2-1; D remains unclear. Germline V gives CDR1 SGHNT, CDR2 YENEEA. The V end was cut by 2 bases, the J end by 0 bases, with 14 bases between. The CDR3 runs 17 residues. CDR3 residues: CASSLSYVRSSYNEQFF. In DNA, the CDR3 is TGTGCCAGCAGCTTAAGTTACGTCAGGTCCTCCTACAATGAGCAGTTCTTC. Supplemented by reference TRBV11-3 and TRBJ2-1, the full variable domain reads EAGVVQSPRYKIIEKKQPVAFWCNPISGHNTLYWYLQNLGQGPELLIRYENEEAVDDSQLPKDRFSAERLKGVDSTLKIQPAELGDSAVYLCASSLSYVRSSYNEQFFGPGTRLTVL.

The rearrangement links TRBV30 to TRBJ2-5; 10 nucleotides line up with TRBD2. The CDR3 totals 13 residues. Germline CDR1 is GTSNPN and CDR2 is SVGIG (reference sequence). The V and J ends lost 3 bases and 5 bases, in that order; junction bases with no gene match: 3. CDR3 residues: CAWRLAGWETQYF. DNA of the CDR3: TGTGCCTGGAGACTAGCGGGATGGGAGACCCAGTACTTC.

The chain has TRBV10-1 and TRBJ2-1; TRBD2 might be the D (6 bases). This CDR3 is 12 amino acids long. The V and J ends lost 5 bases and 12 bases respectively, with 14 bases between them. Germline CDR1 WNHNN, CDR2 SYGVQD (reference sequence). The CDR3: CASSSSYGGQFF. In DNA, the CDR3 is TGCGCCAGCAGTTCGAGTTACGGGGGGCAGTTCTTC.

This chain uses TRBV5-4 with TRBJ2-5, with D possibly being TRBD1 (5 bases). Trimming left V 5 bases short and J 1 base short, with 9 bases between. The CDR3 length is 13 residues. Germline V gene lookup returns CDR1 SGHNT and CDR2 YYREEE (reference sequence). The CDR3 loop reads CASRGRSQETQYF. In nucleotides, the CDR3 is TGTGCCAGCAGGGGGCGGTCCCAAGAGACCCAGTACTTC. The variable domain in full, with the rest retrieved from reference TRBV5-4 and TRBJ2-5, is ETGVTQSPTHLIKTRGQQVTLRCSSQSGHNTVSWYQQALGQGPQFIFQYYREEENGRGNFPPRFSGLQFPNYSSELNVNALELDDSALYLCASRGRSQETQYFGPGTRLLVL.